This T cell receptor beta chain stems from a study of CD8 T cells in Susac syndrome. Germline CDR1 is SEHNR and CDR2 is FQNEAQ (reference sequence). This CDR3 is 14 amino acids long. V was shortened by 7 bases and J by 0 bases, with 13 bases between the two germline ends. An amount of RNA that ranged from 0.5 to 1 ug was reverse transcribed with random hexamers. TCRdb re-called the immunoSEQ multiplex PCR reads through MiXCR, storing one row per CDR3 protein. Of approximately 300,000 distinct CDR3 sequences in the sample, almost 85% were seen once. Sample: CD8+ T cells from PBMCs. The chain is built from TRBV7-9 and TRBJ2-7; D may be TRBD2 (6 bases). The receptor comes from a human donor with multiple sclerosis. Written as DNA, the CDR3 is TGTGCCAGCACCTCTAGGGACTCCTCCTACGAGCAGTACTTC. It codes for CASTSRDSSYEQYF.